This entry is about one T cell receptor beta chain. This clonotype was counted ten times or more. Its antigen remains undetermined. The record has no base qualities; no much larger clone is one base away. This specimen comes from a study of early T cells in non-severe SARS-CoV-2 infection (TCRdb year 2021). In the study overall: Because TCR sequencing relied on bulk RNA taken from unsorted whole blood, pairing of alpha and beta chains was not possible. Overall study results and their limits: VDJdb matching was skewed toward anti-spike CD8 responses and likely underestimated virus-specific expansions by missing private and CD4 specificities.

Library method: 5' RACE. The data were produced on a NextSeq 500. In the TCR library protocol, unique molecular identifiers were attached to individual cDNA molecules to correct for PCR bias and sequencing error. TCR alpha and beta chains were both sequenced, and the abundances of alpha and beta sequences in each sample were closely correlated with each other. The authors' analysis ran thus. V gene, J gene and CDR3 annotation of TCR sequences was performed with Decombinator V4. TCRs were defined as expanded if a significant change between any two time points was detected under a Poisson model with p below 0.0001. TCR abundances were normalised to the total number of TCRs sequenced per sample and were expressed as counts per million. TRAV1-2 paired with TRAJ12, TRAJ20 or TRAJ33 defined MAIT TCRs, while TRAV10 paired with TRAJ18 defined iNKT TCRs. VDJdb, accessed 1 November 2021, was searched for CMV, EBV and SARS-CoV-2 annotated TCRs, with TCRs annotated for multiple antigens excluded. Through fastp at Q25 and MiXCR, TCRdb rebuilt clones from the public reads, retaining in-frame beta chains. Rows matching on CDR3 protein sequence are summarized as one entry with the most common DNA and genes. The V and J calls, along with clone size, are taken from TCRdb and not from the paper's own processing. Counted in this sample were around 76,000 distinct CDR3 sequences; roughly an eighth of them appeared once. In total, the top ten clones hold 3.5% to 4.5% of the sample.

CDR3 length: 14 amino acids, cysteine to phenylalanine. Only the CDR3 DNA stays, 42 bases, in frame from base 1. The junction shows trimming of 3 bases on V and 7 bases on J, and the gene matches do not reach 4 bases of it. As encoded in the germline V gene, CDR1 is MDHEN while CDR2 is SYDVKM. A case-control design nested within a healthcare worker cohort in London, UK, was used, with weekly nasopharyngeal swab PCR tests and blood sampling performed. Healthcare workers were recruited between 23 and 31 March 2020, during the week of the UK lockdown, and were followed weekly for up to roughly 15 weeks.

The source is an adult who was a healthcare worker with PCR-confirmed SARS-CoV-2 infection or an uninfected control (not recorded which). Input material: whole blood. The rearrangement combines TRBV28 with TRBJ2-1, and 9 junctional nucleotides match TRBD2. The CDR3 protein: CASSFGGRGNEQFF. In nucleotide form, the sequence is TGTGCCAGCAGTTTCGGCGGGAGGGGGAATGAGCAGTTCTTC.